Shown below are 9 T cell receptor beta chains from a single sample sequenced in a study of Graves' ophthalmopathy and Graves' hyperthyroidism (dated by TCRdb to the late 2010s). The instrument was an Illumina HiSeq 2000. For repertoire sequencing, TCR beta CDR3 regions were amplified from RNA transcripts. The first round was an RT-PCR using HTBI primers with the Qiagen OneStep RT-PCR kit, and this first round was followed by a second-round multiplex PCR, then size selection and purification. The raw public data were reprocessed by TCRdb itself: fastp quality trimming at Q25, MiXCR clonotype calling, in-frame beta chains only. Rows are unified per CDR3 protein, each entry keeping the most common DNA and genes. The sample data list about 620,000 distinct CDR3 sequences, and over 20% of these were observed just once. Approximately 6.9% of the sample is taken by the ten largest. Sequencing was carried out using peripheral blood. The receptors stem from a woman between 18 and 30 years old with stable Graves' hyperthyroidism. Some clones in this sample may be carry-over from other donors' samples. Donor details come from another sample of the same person, matched by shared clones.

V usage is TRBV7-2 and J usage is TRBJ2-7; possibly TRBD2 for D (6 bases). V lost 1 base to trimming and J lost 0 bases, with 13 bases between them. The germline V gene has CDR1 SGHTA and CDR2 FQGNSA. The CDR3 is 16 residues long. CDR3 in DNA: TGTGCCAGCAGCTTAGGGCGTAGCGGTTTCTCCTACGAGCAGTACTTC. It codes for CASSLGRSGFSYEQYF.

This clonotype was counted at least ten times. J is TRBJ2-7 and V is TRBV10-3; TRBD2 agrees at 11 bases. CDR1 ENHRY and CDR2 SYGVKD come from the germline V gene. Trimming at V came to 4 bases and at J to 3 bases, leaving 8 bases not matched to a gene. The CDR3 contains 16 residues. The CDR3 nucleotides are TGTGCCATCAGTGTGTCTTCGCTAGCGGGAGGCTACGAGCAGTACTTC. Translated, it gives CAISVSSLAGGYEQYF.

This clonotype was observed at least ten times. The rearrangement links TRBV6-2 or TRBV6-3 to TRBJ1-1; no reliable D call. Trimming removed 3 bases from V and 5 bases from J, with 4 bases in between. The CDR3 contains 11 residues. The germline CDR1 and CDR2 sequences are MNHEY and SVGEGT. DNA of the CDR3: TGTGCCAGCAGTTATCCAACTGAAGCTTTCTTT. Its protein product is CASSYPTEAFF.

This clonotype occurred a few times. The chain couples TRBV3-1 to TRBJ1-2; no firm D call. Trimming left V 0 bases short and J 4 bases short, with 12 bases between. CDR1 is LGHDT, CDR2 YNNKEL, per germline (reference sequence). The CDR3 has 15 amino acids. DNA of the CDR3: TGTGCCAGCAGCCAAGATAGGGAGATGAGCTATGGCTACACCTTC. This codes for CASSQDREMSYGYTF.

The V call is TRBV4-2, the J call TRBJ1-2, with a weak D call TRBD1 (5 bases). The CDR3 is 16 residues long. Germline V CDR1 and CDR2: LGHNA, YNFKEQ. Trimming left V 1 base short and J 4 bases short, with 16 bases between. CDR3 in DNA: TGTGCCAGCAGCCAAGTGGGCAGGGAGGCGAGCTATGGCTACACCTTC. This encodes CASSQVGREASYGYTF.

The genes are TRBV7-9 and TRBJ2-5, with D possibly being TRBD2 (6 bases). Between the trimmed V and J ends, which lost 2 bases and 4 bases, there was a span of 14 bases. The length of the CDR3 is 15 residues. Per the germline V gene, CDR1 is SEHNR and CDR2 is FQNEAQ (reference sequence). In DNA form, the CDR3 reads TGTGCCAGCAGCTTATTACCCGCCGGGGGAGAGACCCAGTACTTC. This codes for CASSLLPAGGETQYF.

V usage is TRBV24-1 and J usage is TRBJ1-1, with D uncertain. The CDR3 runs to 13 residues. CDR1 and CDR2 from the germline V gene are KGHDR and SFDVKD. Deletions cut 1 base from V and 8 bases from J, with 10 bases between. In DNA, the CDR3 is TGTGCCACCAGTGATTTTAAGGGAGCCGAAGCTTTCTTT. It yields the protein CATSDFKGAEAFF.

V is TRBV6-1 and J is TRBJ2-7; 10 bases align to TRBD2. The V gene's germline CDR1 is MNHNS and CDR2 SASEGT. This CDR3 spans 14 amino acids. J lost 5 bases, V lost 3 bases, and 4 bases had no gene match. The DNA of the CDR3 is TGTGCCAGCAGTGATCTAGCGGGAGAGGACGAGCAGTACTTC. The encoded protein is CASSDLAGEDEQYF.

This chain connects TRBV29-1 to TRBJ1-1, with 7 bases identical to TRBD1. The V segment lost 7 bases and the J segment 2 bases; nucleotides outside the gene matches: 7. This CDR3 is built from 13 residues. Germline V gene data show CDR1 as SQVTM and CDR2 as ANQGSEA. As DNA, the CDR3 is TGCAGCGCCTCGAGGGGGCTCAACACTGAAGCTTTCTTT. It translates to CSASRGLNTEAFF.